The 18 T cell receptor beta chains below come from one sample, sequenced in a study of CD4+ T cells in melanoma. Clones were sequenced by immunoSEQ multiplex PCR, and TCRdb holds only the in-frame ones, with some missing. The top ten hold about 11% of the sample, which has about 50,000 clones, 89% seen once. Material for sequencing was peripheral blood. These receptors originate from a human donor with melanoma.

The V and J genes are TRBV27 and TRBJ1-6, with 7 bases aligning to TRBD1. The CDR3 runs to 15 residues. CDR1 is MNHEY and CDR2 is SMNVEV in the germline V gene (reference sequence). J lost 4 bases, V lost 9 bases, and 9 bases had no gene match. CDR3 nucleotides: TGTGCCAGTAAACCCGCGGGACAGTATAATTCACCCCTCCACTTT. It is translated as CASKPAGQYNSPLHF.

The J gene is TRBJ1-4, the V gene TRBV5-1, with D maybe TRBD1 (5 bases). The germline gives CDR1 SGHRS, CDR2 YFSETQ. Trimming pared 4 bases from V and 5 bases from J, leaving 15 bases between. This CDR3 has 15 amino acids. CDR3: CASSTTGMENEKLFF. CDR3 nucleotides: TGCGCCAGCAGCACAACAGGAATGGAAAATGAAAAACTGTTTTTT.

The chain recombines TRBV30 with TRBJ1-1; a possible D gene is TRBD1 (6 bases). Germline values: CDR1 GTSNPN, CDR2 SVGIG (reference sequence). Trimming removed 5 bases at V and 7 bases at J, with 29 bases between. The CDR3 loop spans 17 amino acids. CDR3 nucleotides: TGTGCCTGGGACCGGGTAGAGACAGGTAGTTTTCCCGGTGAAGCTTTCTTT. This codes for CAWDRVETGSFPGEAFF.

The chain combines TRBV27 with TRBJ2-7; 7 nucleotides agree with TRBD1. This CDR3 is 14 amino acids long. CDR1 and CDR2 (germline): MNHEY, SMNVEV (reference sequence). V lost 3 bases, J lost 0 bases, and 2 bases stayed unmatched. CDR3 residues: CASSLGTVSYEQYF. The CDR3 DNA sequence: TGTGCCAGCAGTTTGGGGACAGTCTCCTACGAGCAGTACTTC.

The chain uses TRBV5-1 and TRBJ1-1; D is perhaps TRBD1 (5 bases). V lost 4 bases, J lost 5 bases, and 15 bases lay in between. This CDR3 region has 14 residues. Germline V CDR1 and CDR2: SGHRS, YFSETQ. In DNA form, the CDR3 reads TGCGCCAGCAGCCCTGGGGCTCCGGGAACTGAAGCTTTCTTT. Residues: CASSPGAPGTEAFF.

The chain joins TRBV7-8 to TRBJ1-3, with 7 bases lining up with TRBD1. From germline, CDR1 is SGHVS and CDR2 FQNEAQ. The CDR3 length is 18 residues. V lost 5 bases, J lost 1 base, and 14 bases stayed unmatched. The DNA for the CDR3 is TGTGCCAGCAGCAAAAACCGGGACAGAATAGTTTCTGGAAACACCATATATTTT. Its protein product is CASSKNRDRIVSGNTIYF. Combining the CDR3 with reference TRBV7-8 and TRBJ1-3 gives the whole variable domain GAGVSQSPRYKVAKRGQDVALRCDPISGHVSLFWYQQALGQGPEFLTYFQNEAQLDKSGLPSDRFFAERPEGSVSTLKIQRTQQEDSAVYLCASSKNRDRIVSGNTIYFGEGSWLTVV.

This clone has just a few counts. V and J are TRBV6-1 and TRBJ2-1; possible D gene TRBD2, 5 bases. This CDR3 is 13 amino acids long. CDR1 is MNHNS, CDR2 SASEGT, per germline. The V end was cut by 4 bases, the J end by 8 bases, with 12 bases between. The CDR3 coding sequence is TGTGCCAGCAGTGCCAGAGGGTTCGATGAGCAGTTCTTC. It yields the protein CASSARGFDEQFF.

The gene calls are TRBV11-1 and TRBJ2-1; TRBD1 might be the D (7 bases). V shed 6 bases and J shed 4 bases, with 19 bases lying between them. The CDR3 has 16 amino acids. In germline, CDR1 is SGHAT, CDR2 FQDESV (reference sequence). The CDR3 DNA is TGTGCCAGCAGTGGGACAGTCGGCGGGGTATACAATGAGCAGTTCTTC. As protein: CASSGTVGGVYNEQFF.

The chain is built from TRBV28 and TRBJ2-3; 11 bases line up with TRBD2. The germline gives CDR1 MDHEN, CDR2 SYDVKM. The length of the CDR3 is 12 residues. The V gene end was trimmed by 10 bases and the J gene end by 8 bases; junction bases not matched to a gene: 5. Here the CDR3 reads CAMGTSGGTQYF. The CDR3 DNA reads TGTGCCATGGGGACTAGCGGTGGTACGCAGTATTTT.

The chain recombines TRBV7-6 with TRBJ1-1, with TRBD1 matching 10 bases. The CDR3 spans 14 residues. V was clipped by 5 bases and J by 7 bases; unmatched bases: 7. Germline-derived CDR1 and CDR2 are SGHVS and FNYEAQ. This CDR3 reads CASSRTGGESEAFF. The CDR3 DNA reads TGTGCCAGCAGCCGGACAGGGGGGGAGAGTGAAGCTTTCTTT.

V and J are TRBV5-4 and TRBJ2-1; D might be TRBD2 (5 bases). CDR1 is SGHNT and CDR2 is YYREEE in the germline V gene (reference sequence). This CDR3 is built from 18 residues. The V end was cut by 0 bases, the J end by 0 bases, with 16 bases between. The CDR3 nucleotides read TGTGCCAGCAGCTTGGCCGATCGGGGTTGGAGCTCCTACAATGAGCAGTTCTTC. As protein: CASSLADRGWSSYNEQFF.

V and J are TRBV10-2 and TRBJ2-1, with TRBD2 as a possible D gene (5 bases). Trimming took 6 bases from V and 6 from J, leaving 18 bases between them. The CDR3 loop spans 15 amino acids. Looked up from germline, CDR1 is WSHSY and CDR2 is SAAADI. CDR3 nucleotide sequence: TGCGCCAGCAGCCCGAGTGCGGGCCCTGGCAATGAGCAGTTCTTC. It is translated as CASSPSAGPGNEQFF.

The chain joins TRBV7-9 to TRBJ2-5, with a weak D call TRBD2 (6 bases). The last part of the DNA fits TRBJ2-7 better; the J call may be wrong. Germline V gene lookup returns CDR1 SEHNR and CDR2 FQNEAQ (reference sequence). The CDR3 sequence is 16 residues long. The CDR3 is CASSLARGTSSYEQYF. Here the CDR3 DNA reads TGTGCCAGCAGCTTAGCGCGGGGAACTAGCTCCTACGAGCAGTACTTC.

The chain employs TRBV10-3 and TRBJ1-1, with 9 bases identical to TRBD1. Germline V gene sequence: CDR1 ENHRY, CDR2 SYGVKD. CDR3 length equals 14 residues. The V segment lost 4 bases and the J segment 3 bases; nucleotides outside the gene matches: 3. Here the CDR3 DNA reads TGTGCCATCAGTGTACAGGGGGCGGACACTGAAGCTTTCTTT. It is translated as CAISVQGADTEAFF.

The chain recombines TRBV5-1 with TRBJ2-5, with 7 bases that match TRBD2. The CDR3 is 16 amino acids. Germline V lookup: CDR1 SGHRS, CDR2 YFSETQ. V was clipped by 7 bases and J by 1 base; unmatched bases: 13. The DNA of the CDR3 is TGCGCCAGCGGCGTGGTGGGCGGGGGTTTCCAAGAGACCCAGTACTTC. As protein: CASGVVGGGFQETQYF.

This clone was observed a single time. This chain uses TRBV29-1 with TRBJ2-3; D is ambiguous. CDR3 length: 12 residues. Germline assignment: CDR1 SQVTM and CDR2 ANQGSEA. The V and J ends lost 6 bases and 5 bases respectively, with 12 bases between them. CDR3: CSVPDRGDTQYF. The DNA of the CDR3 is TGCAGCGTACCGGATCGCGGAGATACGCAGTATTTT.

This chain links TRBV10-2 with TRBJ2-7; the D is unclear. Trimming removed 2 bases from V and 4 bases from J, with 6 bases in between. CDR1 and CDR2 (germline): WSHSY, SAAADI. The CDR3 is 12 residues long. CDR3 DNA: TGCGCCAGCAGTGAGCCCGTTTACGAGCAGTACTTC. This gives the protein CASSEPVYEQYF.

The rearrangement links TRBV6-1 to TRBJ1-5, with a tentative D call TRBD1 (5 bases). The CDR3 is 16 residues long. V was trimmed by 0 bases and J by 7 bases, leaving 16 bases between them. Germline values: CDR1 MNHNS, CDR2 SASEGT. CDR3 protein: CASSEAQGTVGQPQHF. CDR3 nucleotide sequence: TGTGCCAGCAGTGAAGCGCAGGGTACTGTAGGACAGCCCCAGCATTTT.